The present T cell receptor (beta chain) was sequenced within a study of early T cells in non-severe SARS-CoV-2 infection. At the level of the study: Sequenced bulk RNA came from whole blood that was unsorted, and chains were unpaired.

Remarks on this clonotype: Its antigen is unknown.

Findings and caveats of the study: The study's VDJdb matching favored anti-spike CD8 responses and missed private and CD4 specificities.

The TCR library protocol attached unique molecular identifiers to the individual cDNA molecules. MiXCR, applied by TCRdb to the 5' RACE reads, yields one record per CDR3 protein. The data hold 70,000 or so distinct CDR3 sequences, with about a tenth observed a single time. There are 13 residues in the CDR3. Trimming took off 6 bases at V and 13 bases at J, with 21 bases between the two ends. Germline CDR1 and CDR2: MNHEY and SVGEGT. V and J are TRBV6-2 or TRBV6-3 and TRBJ1-1; TRBD1 might be the D (6 bases). The specimen was whole blood, collected at baseline. This clonotype was obtained from an adult who was a healthcare worker with PCR-confirmed SARS-CoV-2 infection or an uninfected control (not recorded which). CDR3 nucleotides: TGTGCCAGCAGGCCCCTCACAGGGATGTCGGTTTTCTTT. Its translation is CASRPLTGMSVFF.